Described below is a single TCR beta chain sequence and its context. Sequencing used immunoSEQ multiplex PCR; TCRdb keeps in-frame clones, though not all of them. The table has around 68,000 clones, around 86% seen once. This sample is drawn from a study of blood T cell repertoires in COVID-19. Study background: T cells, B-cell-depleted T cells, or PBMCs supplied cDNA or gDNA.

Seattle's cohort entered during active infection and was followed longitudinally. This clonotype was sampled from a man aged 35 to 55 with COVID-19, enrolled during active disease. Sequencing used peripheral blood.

The CDR3 here is CASHTGGDNSPLHF. CDR3 sequence (DNA): TGTGCCAGCCACACAGGGGGTGACAATTCACCCCTCCACTTT. V is TRBV6-6 and J is TRBJ1-6; 8 nucleotides match TRBD1. The V segment lost 8 bases and the J segment 7 bases; nucleotides outside the gene matches: 7. The germline V gene encodes CDR1 MNHNY and CDR2 SVGAGI (reference sequence). The CDR3 is 14 amino acids.